The 30 T cell receptor beta chains given below trace back to one sample, sequenced in a study of control samples from healthy donors and cancer patients. Measured with immunoSEQ multiplex PCR; TCRdb has only the in-frame clones, and not every one. The sample contains more than 75,000 clones, just under 90% of which appear only once. The sample taken for sequencing was blood. The source of these receptors is a man aged 50 to 60 in good health.

This chain uses TRBV6-6 with TRBJ2-7; D uncertain. The CDR3 has 14 residues. Per germline, CDR1 MNHNY and CDR2 SVGAGI (reference sequence). The V end lost 5 bases, the J end lost 0 bases, and 11 bases lay between the germline ends. The CDR3, as DNA: TGTGCCAGCAGTCCGGTGAGACCCTCCTACGAGCAGTACTTC. Its protein product is CASSPVRPSYEQYF.

The chain joins TRBV6-5 to TRBJ1-3, with D unclear. Trimming removed 8 bases at V and 0 bases at J, with 14 bases between. Germline V gene data show CDR1 as MNHEY and CDR2 as SVGAGI. The CDR3 totals 15 residues. The CDR3 reads CASPEHGDSGNTIYF. The CDR3 region has the DNA TGTGCCAGCCCCGAGCACGGTGACTCTGGAAACACCATATATTTT.

The gene calls are TRBV12-3 or TRBV12-4 and TRBJ1-3; D remains unclear. V was cut by 3 bases and J by 9 bases, with 12 bases left in between. This CDR3 is 13 amino acids long. CDR3 bases: TGTGCCAGCAGTTTTCAGAAGGGTGGCACCATATATTTT. Its protein is CASSFQKGGTIYF.

This chain's CDR3 is CASSYSIRGGSYEQYF. CDR3 bases: TGTGCCAGCAGTTACTCGATTAGGGGTGGTTCCTACGAGCAGTACTTC. The chain couples TRBV6-5 to TRBJ2-7; D perhaps matches TRBD1 (5 bases). Germline V gene lookup returns CDR1 MNHEY and CDR2 SVGAGI. The CDR3 has 16 amino acids. The ends were cut back, 0 bases at V and 1 base at J, with 13 bases in the middle.

The chain couples TRBV14 to TRBJ2-1; D possibly corresponds to TRBD2 (6 bases). The CDR3 is made up of 15 amino acids. V dropped 4 bases and J dropped 1 base, with 11 bases sitting between them. The germline V gene has CDR1 SGHDN and CDR2 FVKESK. The CDR3 nucleotides are TGTGCCAGCAGCCCTCAGCGGGTGTCCTACAATGAGCAGTTCTTC. Translating gives CASSPQRVSYNEQFF. Drawing the rest from reference TRBV14 and TRBJ2-1, the complete variable domain is EAGVTQFPSHSVIEKGQTVTLRCDPISGHDNLYWYRRVMGKEIKFLLHFVKESKQDESGMPNNRFLAERTGGTYSTLKVQPAELEDSGVYFCASSPQRVSYNEQFFGPGTRLTVL.

In its sample, this clone was seen once. V usage is TRBV19 and J usage is TRBJ1-3; 7 nucleotides line up with TRBD1. Germline CDR1 reads LNHDA; CDR2 reads SQIVND (reference sequence). The CDR3 spans 14 residues. After removal of 5 bases from V and 5 bases from J, the junction contained 6 bases not matched to a gene. DNA for the CDR3: TGTGCCAGTAGTCCCCCACAGGGGCGAAACACCATATATTTT. This sequence encodes CASSPPQGRNTIYF. Full variable domain (missing parts from reference TRBV19 and TRBJ1-3): DGGITQSPKYLFRKEGQNVTLSCEQNLNHDAMYWYRQDPGQGLRLIYYSQIVNDFQKGDIAEGYSVSREKKESFPLTVTSAQKNPTAFYLCASSPPQGRNTIYFGEGSWLTVV.

The chain has TRBV7-2 and TRBJ2-7; D could derive from TRBD1 or TRBD2 (6 bases each). V gave up 1 base and J gave up 3 bases, with 10 bases separating them. The CDR3 contains 14 residues. Germline values: CDR1 SGHTA, CDR2 FQGNSA. CDR3 DNA sequence: TGTGCCAGCAGCTTAGTTGGGGGGCTCTACGAGCAGTACTTC. Protein: CASSLVGGLYEQYF. The whole variable domain, remainder taken from reference TRBV7-2 and TRBJ2-7, is GAGVSQSPSNKVTEKGKDVELRCDPISGHTALYWYRQSLGQGLEFLIYFQGNSAPDKSGLPSDRFSAERTGGSVSTLTIQRTQQEDSAVYLCASSLVGGLYEQYFGPGTRLTVT.

The chain couples TRBV19 to TRBJ1-4; 7 bases line up with TRBD1. Germline V gives CDR1 LNHDA, CDR2 SQIVND (reference sequence). V shed 6 bases and J 4 bases; nucleotides not matched to a gene: 2. The CDR3 sequence is 13 residues long. The CDR3 region has the DNA TGTGCCAGTAGAAGACAGGGTAATGAAAAACTGTTTTTT. This encodes CASRRQGNEKLFF.

This sequence joins TRBV11-2 and TRBJ2-2; D remains unclear. The CDR3 sequence is 12 residues long. V shed 0 bases and J shed 8 bases, with 4 bases lying between them. The V gene's germline CDR1 is SGHAT and CDR2 FQNNGV. CDR3: CASSLDWGELFF. CDR3 coding DNA: TGTGCCAGCAGCTTAGATTGGGGGGAGCTGTTTTTT.

This chain connects TRBV30 to TRBJ1-1; 9 bases are a match to TRBD1. J was trimmed by 4 bases and V by 3 bases; bases with no gene match: 3. Germline assignment: CDR1 GTSNPN and CDR2 SVGIG (reference sequence). The CDR3 is 13 residues long. DNA for the CDR3: TGTGCCTGGAGGGGACAGGGCCCCACTGAAGCTTTCTTT. Its translation is CAWRGQGPTEAFF.

Remarks on this clone: Other DNA sequences in the sample encode the same CDR3. The V gene is TRBV4-2, the J gene TRBJ2-7, with TRBD1 identical over 7 bases. CDR1 is LGHNA, CDR2 YNFKEQ, per germline. The length of the CDR3 is 15 residues. With 2 bases clipped from V and 2 bases from J, the junction kept 6 bases outside the gene matches. The CDR3 spells CASSQSRTGAYEQYF. In nucleotides, the CDR3 is TGTGCCAGCAGCCAATCACGGACAGGAGCCTACGAGCAGTACTTC.

This clone was detected once. This sequence joins TRBV5-6 and TRBJ2-1; 8 nucleotides align to TRBD2. Germline lookup yields CDR1 SGHDT and CDR2 YYEEEE. V lost 0 bases, J lost 8 bases, and 10 bases stayed unmatched. This CDR3 contains 16 residues. CDR3: CASSLGHWRGVYEQFF. For the CDR3, the DNA is TGTGCCAGCAGCTTGGGACACTGGCGGGGGGTATATGAGCAGTTCTTC. Supplemented by reference TRBV5-6 and TRBJ2-1, the full variable domain reads DAGVTQSPTHLIKTRGQQVTLRCSPKSGHDTVSWYQQALGQGPQFIFQYYEEEERQRGNFPDRFSGHQFPNYSSELNVNALLLGDSALYLCASSLGHWRGVYEQFFGPGTRLTVL.

This rearrangement joins TRBV14 to TRBJ1-6; 7 nucleotides line up with TRBD1. This CDR3 is built from 15 residues. Trimming at V came to 1 base and at J to 4 bases, leaving 1 base not matched to a gene. CDR1 SGHDN and CDR2 FVKESK come from the germline V gene. The CDR3 bases are TGTGCCAGCAGCCAAGTCAGGGGGTATAATTCACCCCTCCACTTT. It is translated as CASSQVRGYNSPLHF.

This chain connects TRBV9 to TRBJ1-5; TRBD1 might be the D (5 bases). The CDR3 is 16 amino acids. Trimming stripped 2 bases from V and 4 bases from J, with 16 bases between. Germline V gives CDR1 SGDLS, CDR2 YYNGEE. CDR3 sequence (DNA): TGTGCCAGCAGCGTGGGATCGGGGGGAGAGAATCAGCCCCAGCATTTT. Translation gives CASSVGSGGENQPQHF.

This chain uses TRBV5-6 with TRBJ1-2; D call uncertain. The CDR3 length is 11 residues. V shed 3 bases and J shed 3 bases, with 3 bases lying between them. The V gene's germline CDR1 is SGHDT and CDR2 YYEEEE. CDR3 sequence: CASSYDYGYTF. CDR3 DNA sequence: TGTGCCAGCAGCTACGACTATGGCTACACCTTC.

V usage is TRBV27 and J usage is TRBJ1-1; 7 bases map to TRBD1. Germline-derived CDR1 and CDR2 are MNHEY and SMNVEV (reference sequence). The CDR3 covers 15 residues. J gave up 1 base and V 5 bases, and 7 bases lay outside the gene matches. In DNA form, the CDR3 reads TGTGCCAGCAGTCCAGCGGACAGGCCGAACACTGAAGCTTTCTTT. Translating it yields CASSPADRPNTEAFF.

The CDR3 reads CASSLGGGGIYEQYF. The CDR3, as DNA: TGTGCCAGCAGCTTGGGAGGGGGCGGAATCTACGAGCAGTACTTC. The chain recombines TRBV7-2 with TRBJ2-7; D may be TRBD1 or TRBD2 (7 bases each). Germline lookup yields CDR1 SGHTA and CDR2 FQGNSA. The CDR3 loop spans 15 amino acids. The V end was cut by 3 bases, the J end by 3 bases, with 15 bases between.

The chain is built from TRBV2 and TRBJ1-6, with D tentatively TRBD1 (6 bases). Germline V gene data show CDR1 as SNHLY and CDR2 as FYNNEI. Trimming stripped 6 bases from V and 10 bases from J, with 10 bases between. CDR3 length: 12 amino acids. DNA for the CDR3: TGTGCCAGCAGGGCGGGGGGCTCACCCCTCCACTTT. Translation gives CASRAGGSPLHF.

The chain couples TRBV7-8 to TRBJ1-5, with 8 bases fitting TRBD1. The junction had 4 bases not matched to a gene; V was cut back by 5 bases and J by 4 bases. Germline lookup yields CDR1 SGHVS and CDR2 FQNEAQ. The CDR3 loop spans 14 amino acids. The CDR3 DNA reads TGTGCCAGCAGCCCCCGGGACAGGAATCAGCCCCAGCATTTT. Translation gives CASSPRDRNQPQHF.

This clone has a handful of counts. This rearrangement joins TRBV2 to TRBJ1-3; no reliable D call. The germline V and J ends were trimmed by 4 bases and 2 bases, with 15 bases remaining between them. The CDR3 consists of 16 residues. From germline, CDR1 is SNHLY and CDR2 FYNNEI. DNA of the CDR3: TGTGCCAGCAGTGTTGAAGGGCAAGTAGCTGGAAACACCATATATTTT. Its protein product is CASSVEGQVAGNTIYF. Looking up the rest from reference TRBV2 and TRBJ1-3 gives the full variable domain: EPEVTQTPSHQVTQMGQEVILRCVPISNHLYFYWYRQILGQKVEFLVSFYNNEISEKSEIFDDQFSVERPDGSNFTLKIRSTKLEDSAMYFCASSVEGQVAGNTIYFGEGSWLTVV.

The chain links TRBV29-1 to TRBJ1-1, with 7 bases that match TRBD1. Germline trimming cut 4 bases from V and 5 bases from J; bases unmatched to any gene: 4. The V gene's germline CDR1 is SQVTM and CDR2 ANQGSEA. The CDR3 totals 12 residues. This CDR3 is CSVARGETEAFF. CDR3 coding DNA: TGCAGCGTTGCCAGGGGGGAGACTGAAGCTTTCTTT.

The chain links TRBV9 to TRBJ1-1, with D possibly being TRBD1 (6 bases). V was clipped by 0 bases and J by 4 bases, with 13 bases between them. The CDR3 covers 15 residues. From germline, CDR1 is SGDLS and CDR2 YYNGEE. The CDR3 region is CASSVGTGWGTEAFF. In DNA, the CDR3 is TGTGCCAGCAGCGTAGGTACAGGGTGGGGCACTGAAGCTTTCTTT.

The V and J genes are TRBV18 and TRBJ1-1, with unresolved D. V was clipped by 1 base and J by 4 bases, with 7 bases between them. The germline gives CDR1 KGHSH, CDR2 LQKENI. This CDR3 spans 13 amino acids. For the CDR3, the DNA is TGTGCCAGCTCACCACGGGATTTCACTGAAGCTTTCTTT. Encoded protein: CASSPRDFTEAFF.

V gene TRBV24-1 combines with J gene TRBJ2-1; D is possibly TRBD1 (6 bases). Per the germline V gene, CDR1 is KGHDR and CDR2 is SFDVKD. V lost 4 bases to trimming and J lost 7 bases, with 10 bases between them. This CDR3 contains 13 residues. The CDR3 reads CATSDPGHNEQFF. The CDR3 DNA follows: TGTGCCACCAGTGACCCGGGACATAATGAGCAGTTCTTC.

The chain combines TRBV3-1 (or the pseudogene TRBV3-2) with TRBJ1-4, with D hard to call. The V end was cut by 1 base, the J end by 8 bases, with 20 bases between. The V gene's germline CDR1 is LGHDT and CDR2 YNNKEL (reference sequence). The CDR3 spans 17 residues. The CDR3, as DNA: TGTGCCAGCAGCCAAGGAGGAGGAGTTGGATTAGAAGAAAAACTGTTTTTT. It is translated as CASSQGGGVGLEEKLFF.

This chain connects TRBV13 to TRBJ1-1, with D unresolved. V was pared by 4 bases and J by 5 bases, with 8 bases between. The V gene's germline CDR1 is PRHDT and CDR2 FYEKMQ (reference sequence). CDR3 size: 12 residues. The CDR3 loop reads CASSSGPTEAFF. CDR3 in DNA: TGTGCCAGCAGCTCTGGGCCGACTGAAGCTTTCTTT.

The chain combines TRBV6-1 with TRBJ1-5; D unclear. Germline assignment: CDR1 MNHNS and CDR2 SASEGT. The CDR3 contains 15 residues. Between the trimmed V and J ends, which lost 2 bases and 2 bases, there was a span of 10 bases. CDR3: CASSETLAGNQPQHF. The CDR3 DNA sequence: TGTGCCAGCAGTGAAACCCTCGCTGGCAATCAGCCCCAGCATTTT.

The DNA of the CDR3 is TGTGCCAGCAGCGCTCAGGGGGGAGGAAACACTGAAGCTTTCTTT. It translates to CASSAQGGGNTEAFF. V gene TRBV11-2 combines with J gene TRBJ1-1, with TRBD1 matching over 7 bases. Per germline, CDR1 SGHAT and CDR2 FQNNGV. J was trimmed by 2 bases and V by 5 bases; bases with no gene match: 8. The CDR3 spans 15 residues. Variable domain in full (rest from reference TRBV11-2 and TRBJ1-1): EAGVAQSPRYKIIEKRQSVAFWCNPISGHATLYWYQQILGQGPKLLIQFQNNGVVDDSQLPKDRFSAERLKGVDSTLKIQPAKLEDSAVYLCASSAQGGGNTEAFFGQGTRLTVV.

The gene calls are TRBV3-1 (or the pseudogene TRBV3-2) and TRBJ2-4; a possible D gene is TRBD1 (5 bases). From germline, CDR1 is LGHDT and CDR2 YNNKEL (reference sequence). Trimming took 6 bases from V and 0 from J, leaving 12 bases between them. This CDR3 is built from 15 residues. The CDR3 is CASSRQLLAKNIQYF. The CDR3 DNA reads TGTGCCAGCAGTCGACAGTTACTAGCCAAAAACATTCAGTACTTC.

The chain couples TRBV19 to TRBJ1-5, with D possibly TRBD1 on 5 matching bases. The CDR3 contains 15 residues. V dropped 3 bases and J dropped 4 bases, with 13 bases sitting between them. CDR1 is LNHDA, CDR2 SQIVND, per germline (reference sequence). The CDR3 loop reads CASSIVQGGNQPQHF. In DNA form, the CDR3 reads TGTGCCAGTAGTATCGTCCAGGGCGGGAATCAGCCCCAGCATTTT.